The sequence of this T cell receptor beta chain was determined in a study of CD8 T cells in Susac syndrome. High-throughput TCR beta sequencing covered peripheral CD8+ and CD4+ T cells. TEMRA cells were FACS-enriched, and CD8+ and CD4+ T cells were isolated negatively. V gave up 0 bases and J gave up 3 bases, with 12 bases separating them. The germline V gene encodes CDR1 LNHNV and CDR2 YYDKDF (reference sequence). The CDR3 sequence is 15 residues long. This clonotype was found a few times. Random hexamers primed reverse transcription of roughly 0.5 to 1 ug RNA. Amplification of TCR beta CDR3 used immunoSEQ multiplex PCR across 54 Vbeta and 13 Jbeta. Using its own MiXCR run on the immunoSEQ multiplex PCR reads, TCRdb lists one record per CDR3 protein. The data contain fewer than 250,000 distinct CDR3 sequences, roughly 90% of them singletons.

This receptor was obtained from a human donor with multiple sclerosis. This sequence joins TRBV15 and TRBJ2-7; the D gene is possibly TRBD2 (5 bases). Sequencing input: CD8+ T cells from PBMCs. The CDR3 region is CATSRERLTFYEQYF. As DNA, the CDR3 is TGTGCCACCAGCAGAGAAAGACTAACATTCTACGAGCAGTACTTC. Full variable domain (rest looked up from reference TRBV15 and TRBJ2-7): DAMVIQNPRYQVTQFGKPVTLSCSQTLNHNVMYWYQQKSSQAPKLLFHYYDKDFNNEADTPDNFQSRRPNTSFCFLDIRSPGLGDTAMYLCATSRERLTFYEQYFGPGTRLTVT.